The present entry profiles one T cell receptor beta chain with its context. Its antigen is unidentified. This entry is derived from a study of cytomegalovirus exposure and HLA in healthy donors. About the study: The use of the same platform for the 130 or so validation repertoires and the roughly 670 first-cohort repertoires was reported by a later analysis. Findings of the study overall: Many donors carried some public TCRs, although rarity characterized most TCR sequences.

This table comes from immunoSEQ multiplex PCR, and its TCRdb copy is limited to in-frame clones, with some not included. The data hold some 130,000 clones, with roughly nine tenths observed a single time. The length of the CDR3 is 15 residues. Germline CDR1 reads SGDLS; CDR2 reads YYNGEE. Deletions cut 3 bases from V and 4 bases from J, with 15 bases between. The origin of this receptor is a man aged 18 to 30 in good health and CMV-seronegative. The gene calls are TRBV9 and TRBJ2-3; TRBD2 might be the D (6 bases). The sample taken for sequencing was PBMCs. Written as DNA, the CDR3 is TGTGCCAGCAGCGCGGGGGAATTGTCTCCAGATACGCAGTATTTT. It yields the protein CASSAGELSPDTQYF.